This TCR beta chain was retrieved from a study of T-cell memory formation after mild COVID-19. CDR1 SGHTA and CDR2 FQGTGA come from the germline V gene. V lost 5 bases and J lost 8; bases outside the gene matches: 19. This CDR3 has 18 residues. With respect to this clonotype: Its antigen is not known.

A single record per CDR3 protein comes from TCRdb applying MiXCR to the 5' RACE reads. The sample lists 350,000 or so distinct CDR3 sequences, less than 25% occurring once. Study conclusions and caveats: The main location of contracting CD4+ clones was CM and EM, and that of contracting CD8+ clones was EMRA.

This sequence was found in a man aged 18 to 30 who had mild COVID-19 (a few samples of this study predate the infection). Cell type and time point are not known. Material: PBMCs or a T cell subset sorted from them (not recorded which). The chain has TRBV7-3 and TRBJ2-3, with 10 bases that match TRBD2. The CDR3 DNA reads TGTGCCAGCAGCCCGGCGGCCGGGGCCCACCGACTAGCGGGTACGCAGTATTTT. It encodes CASSPAAGAHRLAGTQYF. The full variable domain, with the rest looked up from reference TRBV7-3 and TRBJ2-3, is GAGVSQTPSNKVTEKGKYVELRCDPISGHTALYWYRQSLGQGPEFLIYFQGTGAADDSGLPNDRFFAVRPEGSVSTLKIQRTERGDSAVYLCASSPAAGAHRLAGTQYFGPGTRLTVL.